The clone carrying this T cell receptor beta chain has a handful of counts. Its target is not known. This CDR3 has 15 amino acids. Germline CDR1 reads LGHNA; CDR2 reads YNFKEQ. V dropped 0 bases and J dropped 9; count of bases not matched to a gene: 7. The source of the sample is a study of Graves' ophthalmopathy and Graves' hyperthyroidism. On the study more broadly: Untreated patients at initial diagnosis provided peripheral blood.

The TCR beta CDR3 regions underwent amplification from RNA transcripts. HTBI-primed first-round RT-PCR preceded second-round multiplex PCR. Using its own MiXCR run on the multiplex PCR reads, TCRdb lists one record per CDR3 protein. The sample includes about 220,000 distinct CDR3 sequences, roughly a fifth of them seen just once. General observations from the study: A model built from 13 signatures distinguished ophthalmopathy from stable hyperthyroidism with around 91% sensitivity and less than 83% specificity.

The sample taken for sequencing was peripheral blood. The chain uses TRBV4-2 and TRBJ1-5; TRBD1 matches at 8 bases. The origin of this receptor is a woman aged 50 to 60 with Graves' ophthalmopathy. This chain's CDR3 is CASSQDTTGARPQHF. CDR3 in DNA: TGTGCCAGCAGCCAAGATACGACAGGGGCCCGGCCCCAGCATTTT.